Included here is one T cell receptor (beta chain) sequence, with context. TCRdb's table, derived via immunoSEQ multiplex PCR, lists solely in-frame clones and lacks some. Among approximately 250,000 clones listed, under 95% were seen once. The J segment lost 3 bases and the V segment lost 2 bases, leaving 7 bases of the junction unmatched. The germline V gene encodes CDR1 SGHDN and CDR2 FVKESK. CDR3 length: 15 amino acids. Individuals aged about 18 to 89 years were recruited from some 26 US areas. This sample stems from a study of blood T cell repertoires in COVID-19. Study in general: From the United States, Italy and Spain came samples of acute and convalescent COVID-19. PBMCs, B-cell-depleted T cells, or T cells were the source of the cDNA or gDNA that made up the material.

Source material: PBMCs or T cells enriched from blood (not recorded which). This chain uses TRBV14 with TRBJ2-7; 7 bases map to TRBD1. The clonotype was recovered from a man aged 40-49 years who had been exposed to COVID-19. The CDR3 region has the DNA TGTGCCAGCAGCCAACTGGGGGACAGAGGCTACGAGCAGTACTTC. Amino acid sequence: CASSQLGDRGYEQYF.